This T cell receptor beta chain was recorded in a study of blood T cell repertoires in COVID-19. Across the whole study: Acute-phase and convalescent COVID-19 samples originated in the United States, Italy and Spain. Sources were T cells, B-cell-depleted T cells, or PBMCs; the material itself was cDNA or gDNA.

CDR1 is LNHDA, CDR2 SQIVND, per germline (reference sequence). Trimming pared 6 bases from V and 4 bases from J, leaving 12 bases between. The CDR3 extends over 14 amino acids. Authors' processing steps: For nucleated cells, counts were estimated from reference gene primer amplification. Profiled with immunoSEQ multiplex PCR; TCRdb holds only in-frame clones, not every one. From that table come the V and J calls and clone size; the DNA was used to work out D and trimming. The sample contains about 24,000 clones, about nine tenths of which appear only once. Input material: peripheral blood. This TCR derives from a human donor with active COVID-19. The donor label of this sample is uncertain. V and J are TRBV19 and TRBJ1-4; no clear D. The CDR3 nucleotides are TGTGCCAGTAGCGGACGGAGGCTTAATGAAAAACTGTTTTTT. Translated: CASSGRRLNEKLFF.